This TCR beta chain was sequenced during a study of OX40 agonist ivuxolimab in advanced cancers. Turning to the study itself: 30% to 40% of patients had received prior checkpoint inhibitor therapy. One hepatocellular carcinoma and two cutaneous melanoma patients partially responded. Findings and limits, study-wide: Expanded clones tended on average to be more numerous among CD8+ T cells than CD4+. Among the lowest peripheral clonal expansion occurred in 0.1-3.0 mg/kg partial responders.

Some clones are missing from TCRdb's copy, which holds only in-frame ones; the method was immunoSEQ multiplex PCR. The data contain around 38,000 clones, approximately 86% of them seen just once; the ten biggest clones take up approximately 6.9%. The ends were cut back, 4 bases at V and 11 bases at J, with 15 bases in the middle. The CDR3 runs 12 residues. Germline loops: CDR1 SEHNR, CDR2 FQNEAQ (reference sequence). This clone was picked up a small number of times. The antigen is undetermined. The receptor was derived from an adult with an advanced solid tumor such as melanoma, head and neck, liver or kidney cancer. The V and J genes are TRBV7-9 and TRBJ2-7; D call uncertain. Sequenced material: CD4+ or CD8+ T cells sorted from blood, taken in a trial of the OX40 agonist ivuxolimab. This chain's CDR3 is CASSSYGPAEYF. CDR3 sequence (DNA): TGTGCCAGCAGCTCCTACGGGCCGGCCGAGTACTTC.